One sample yielded the 10 T cell receptor beta chains listed below, sequenced in a study of cytomegalovirus exposure and HLA in healthy donors. 60 Vbeta and 13 Jbeta primers were used in PCR. Produced via immunoSEQ multiplex PCR; TCRdb's table is partial and in-frame only. The data show about 120,000 clones, about 86% seen once. Sequencing was carried out using PBMCs. The receptors come from a woman in her twenties or thirties in good health and CMV-seronegative.

The V call is TRBV5-1, the J call TRBJ2-5; TRBD2 agrees at 7 bases. CDR3 length: 16 amino acids. The V segment lost 4 bases and the J segment 5 bases; nucleotides outside the gene matches: 14. CDR1 and CDR2 from the germline V gene are SGHRS and YFSETQ. CDR3 in DNA: TGCGCCAGCAGCCCCCCCACGGCGGGAGACCGGGAGACCCAGTACTTC. This encodes CASSPPTAGDRETQYF.

V is TRBV7-6 and J is TRBJ2-1; the match to TRBD2 covers 8 bases. V gave up 5 bases and J gave up 4 bases; unmatched junction bases: 13. Germline-derived CDR1 and CDR2 are SGHVS and FNYEAQ. This CDR3 contains 17 residues. The CDR3 is CASSPLGAGVRYNEQFF. DNA of the CDR3: TGTGCCAGCAGCCCCTTAGGAGCGGGAGTGAGATACAATGAGCAGTTCTTC.

The rearrangement uses TRBV14 and TRBJ1-1; 9 bases are a match to TRBD1. CDR1 is SGHDN and CDR2 is FVKESK in the germline V gene. The CDR3 is 14 residues long. After removal of 2 bases from V and 4 bases from J, the junction contained 2 bases not matched to a gene. CDR3 DNA sequence: TGTGCCAGCAGCCAAACAGGGGGCATCACTGAAGCTTTCTTT. This translates into CASSQTGGITEAFF.

The chain is built from TRBV28 and TRBJ1-5; perhaps TRBD1 as D (6 bases). The germline V and J ends were trimmed by 6 bases and 6 bases, with 9 bases remaining between them. From germline, CDR1 is MDHEN and CDR2 SYDVKM. The CDR3 runs to 12 residues. The CDR3, as DNA: TGTGCCAGCAGCTCAGGGGTTCAGCCCCAGCATTTT. This translates into CASSSGVQPQHF.

This chain uses TRBV30 with TRBJ2-3, with a weak D call TRBD1 (6 bases). V was trimmed by 3 bases and J by 4 bases, leaving 14 bases between them. There are 14 residues in the CDR3. From germline, CDR1 is GTSNPN and CDR2 SVGIG (reference sequence). The CDR3 loop is CAWRNREPADTQYF. CDR3 DNA: TGTGCCTGGAGGAACAGGGAACCGGCAGATACGCAGTATTTT. The full variable domain, rest sourced from reference TRBV30 and TRBJ2-3, is SQTIHQWPATLVQPVGSPLSLECTVEGTSNPNLYWYRQAAGRGLQLLFYSVGIGQISSEVPQNLSASRPQDRQFILSSKKLLLSDSGFYLCAWRNREPADTQYFGPGTRLTVL.

The chain recombines TRBV5-1 with TRBJ1-5; maybe TRBD1 (5 bases). The CDR3 totals 14 residues. In germline, CDR1 is SGHRS, CDR2 YFSETQ. The V and J ends lost 1 base and 3 bases respectively, with 8 bases between them. CDR3 DNA: TGCGCCAGCAGCTTGCTAGGGGACAATCAGCCCCAGCATTTT. Amino acids: CASSLLGDNQPQHF.

The V and J genes are TRBV6-1 and TRBJ2-7; tentatively, D is TRBD1 (8 bases). The ends were cut back, 2 bases at V and 6 bases at J, with 17 bases in the middle. Germline CDR1 reads MNHNS; CDR2 reads SASEGT. The CDR3 loop spans 15 amino acids. The CDR3 region has the DNA TGTGCCAGCAGTGAACCCACAGGGGGGGCGGCCGAGCAGTACTTC. It translates to CASSEPTGGAAEQYF.

The chain employs TRBV23-1 and TRBJ2-7, with 8 bases identical to TRBD1. TRBV23-1 is designated an ORF whose function remains uncertain. The V and J ends lost 0 bases and 6 bases, in that order; junction bases with no gene match: 13. This CDR3 has 17 residues. DNA for the CDR3: TGCGCCAGCAGTCAATCCATCCTCAACAGGGGGGAAGGCGAGCAGTACTTC. This encodes CASSQSILNRGEGEQYF.

This clone came up once. CDR3 sequence (DNA): TGTGCCAGCAGCTTAGGGGGGGGAGCTGGAAACACCATATATTTT. It yields the protein CASSLGGGAGNTIYF. The chain joins TRBV7-6 to TRBJ1-3; possibly TRBD1 for D (5 bases). This CDR3 comprises 15 residues. The V and J ends lost 1 base and 2 bases respectively, with 9 bases between them. Per germline, CDR1 SGHVS and CDR2 FNYEAQ.

The chain couples TRBV30 to TRBJ2-7; 10 nucleotides line up with TRBD2. The CDR3 runs 11 residues. The germline CDR1 and CDR2 sequences are GTSNPN and SVGIG (reference sequence). Losses at the gene ends were 5 bases for V and 5 bases for J; bases not matched to a gene: 0. The CDR3 loop reads CAWGLADEQYF. The CDR3, as DNA: TGTGCCTGGGGACTAGCGGACGAGCAGTACTTC.